This entry features one T cell receptor beta chain sequence. Sequenced by immunoSEQ multiplex PCR; TCRdb stores in-frame clones only, minus some. This sample carries under 200,000 clones, 80% to 90% of them seen once, and the ten largest clones take about 1.9%. This sample was taken from a study of blood T cell repertoires in COVID-19. Study details: T cells, B-cell-depleted T cells, or PBMCs provided the cDNA or gDNA that served as material.

The CDR3 sequence is 21 residues long. CDR1 is LNHNV and CDR2 is YYDKDF in the germline V gene (reference sequence). Trimming at V came to 4 bases and at J to 1 base, leaving 21 bases not matched to a gene. This chain uses TRBV15 with TRBJ1-5; 8 nucleotides line up with TRBD1. This TCR was recovered from a woman at least 80 years old with acute or convalescent COVID-19. The source material was peripheral blood. In nucleotides, the CDR3 is TGTGCCACCAGCACAGGATACCATATTGGGACAGGCACTTTAAGCAATCAGCCCCAGCATTTT. It specifies CATSTGYHIGTGTLSNQPQHF.